A single sample is the source of the 30 T cell receptor beta chains below, sequenced in a study of control samples from healthy donors and cancer patients. The method was immunoSEQ multiplex PCR; TCRdb's version includes in-frame clones alone and lacks a portion of them. The sample contains roughly 100,000 clones, around 89% of which appear only once. Sequences were obtained from blood. These receptors were obtained from a man aged 25 to 45 in good health.

This chain joins TRBV14 and TRBJ2-1; no firm D call. The CDR3 length is 15 residues. With 1 base removed from V and 0 bases from J, the gap between germline ends came to 7 bases. Germline V gene data show CDR1 as SGHDN and CDR2 as FVKESK. Written as DNA, the CDR3 is TGTGCCAGCAGCCAAGCGATGGGCTCCTACAATGAGCAGTTCTTC. This translates into CASSQAMGSYNEQFF.

The chain joins TRBV9 to TRBJ2-7, with TRBD2 identical over 14 bases. Trimming took 3 bases from V and 4 from J; bases not matched to a gene: 3. The CDR3 consists of 15 residues. In germline, CDR1 is SGDLS, CDR2 YYNGEE. The CDR3 DNA sequence: TGTGCCAGCAGCGAGGGACTAGCGGGAGTATACGAGCAGTACTTC. Translation: CASSEGLAGVYEQYF.

This chain uses TRBV9 with TRBJ2-7; D is ambiguous. Looked up from germline, CDR1 is SGDLS and CDR2 is YYNGEE. V was cut by 0 bases and J by 2 bases, with 6 bases left in between. This CDR3 region has 13 residues. The CDR3 bases are TGTGCCAGCAGCGTAGAAAGTACCTACGAGCAGTACTTC. Translated: CASSVESTYEQYF.

V gene TRBV6-5 combines with J gene TRBJ2-7; 8 bases agree with TRBD2. The CDR3 loop spans 15 amino acids. V shed 6 bases and J 0 bases; nucleotides not matched to a gene: 7. Germline values: CDR1 MNHEY, CDR2 SVGAGI. As DNA, the CDR3 is TGTGCCAGCAGCGCATTAGCGGGGCCCTCCTACGAGCAGTACGTC. Amino acids: CASSALAGPSYEQYV.

This chain connects TRBV6-2 or TRBV6-3 to TRBJ1-2; no clear D gene. V lost 2 bases and J lost 4, with 11 bases in between. The germline V gene encodes CDR1 MNHEY and CDR2 SVGEGT. CDR3 length: 14 residues. DNA for the CDR3: TGTGCCAGCAGTTACCAAGCGGCGAGCTATGGCTACACCTTC. Protein sequence: CASSYQAASYGYTF.

The rearrangement joins TRBV7-2 to TRBJ2-1; 7 bases fit TRBD1. V lost 3 bases, J lost 8 bases, and 13 bases stayed unmatched. Germline CDR1 and CDR2: SGHTA and FQGNSA. The CDR3 contains 16 residues. CDR3 loop: CASSLGQPNFVDEQFF. The DNA of the CDR3 is TGTGCCAGCAGCTTGGGACAGCCCAATTTTGTGGATGAGCAGTTCTTC.

V gene TRBV24-1 combines with J gene TRBJ1-2; tentative D call: TRBD1 (6 bases). Germline assignment: CDR1 KGHDR and CDR2 SFDVKD. V gave up 7 bases and J gave up 8 bases, with 16 bases separating them. There are 13 residues in the CDR3. CDR3 protein: CATSLRGVGGYTF. The CDR3 DNA reads as TGTGCCACCAGCCTCAGGGGAGTCGGGGGCTACACCTTC.

This rearrangement joins TRBV12-3 or TRBV12-4 to TRBJ1-2; D is unclear. There are 11 residues in the CDR3. With 6 bases removed from V and 5 bases from J, the gap between germline ends came to 7 bases. CDR3 region: CASSKSYGYTF. CDR3 in DNA: TGTGCCAGCAGCAAATCTTATGGCTACACCTTC.

This sequence joins TRBV3-1 (or the pseudogene TRBV3-2) and TRBJ2-1; D remains ambiguous. V was clipped by 1 base and J by 7 bases, with 5 bases between them. Germline CDR1 reads LGHDT; CDR2 reads YNNKEL (reference sequence). This CDR3 has 12 amino acids. This CDR3 reads CASSQVENEQFF. The CDR3, as DNA: TGTGCCAGCAGCCAAGTGGAGAATGAGCAGTTCTTC.

This clone was seen just once. The chain employs TRBV20-1 and TRBJ1-3; D gene unclear. Per germline, CDR1 DFQATT and CDR2 SNEGSKA (reference sequence). Trimming left V 4 bases short and J 3 bases short, with 4 bases between. The CDR3 spans 11 residues. The CDR3 coding sequence is TGCAGTGCTATCTTTGGAAACACCATATATTTT. Its protein product is CSAIFGNTIYF.

The chain links TRBV3-1 (or the pseudogene TRBV3-2) to TRBJ2-3; TRBD2 agrees at 8 bases. Germline-derived CDR1 and CDR2 are LGHDT and YNNKEL (reference sequence). V lost 0 bases, J lost 1 base, and 3 bases stayed unmatched. CDR3 size: 16 residues. The CDR3 protein is CASSQDAAGGTDTQYF. CDR3 in DNA: TGTGCCAGCAGCCAAGATGCAGCGGGGGGCACAGATACGCAGTATTTT.

The CDR3 reads CASSSQEKQFF. The CDR3 nucleotides read TGTGCCAGCAGTTCCCAGGAAAAGCAGTTCTTC. The rearrangement links TRBV6-5 to TRBJ2-1, with no clear D. V lost 4 bases and J lost 11, with 9 bases in between. There are 11 residues in the CDR3. Germline V gives CDR1 MNHEY, CDR2 SVGAGI.

The V and J genes are TRBV6-5 and TRBJ2-2; D ambiguous. Trimming stripped 7 bases from V and 0 bases from J, with 12 bases between. The CDR3 has 15 amino acids. The germline V gene has CDR1 MNHEY and CDR2 SVGAGI. The CDR3 sequence is CASKGLPSNTGELFF. The CDR3 DNA sequence: TGTGCCAGCAAGGGCCTGCCTTCGAACACCGGGGAGCTGTTTTTT.

The V call is TRBV4-2, the J call TRBJ2-3; 15 bases match TRBD2. Looked up from germline, CDR1 is LGHNA and CDR2 is YNFKEQ. The CDR3 consists of 18 residues. V lost 5 bases, J lost 5 bases, and 11 bases stayed unmatched. Here the CDR3 DNA reads TGTGCCAGCAGCTCTCGGACTAGCGGGGGGGCCACGCAAGATACGCAGTATTTT. Translation: CASSSRTSGGATQDTQYF.

The V and J genes are TRBV7-9 and TRBJ1-6, with D possibly TRBD1 on 5 matching bases. The CDR3 contains 11 residues. CDR1 and CDR2 (germline): SEHNR, FQNEAQ (reference sequence). V lost 0 bases to trimming and J lost 15 bases, with 6 bases between them. The CDR3 region has the DNA TGTGCCAGCAGCTTAGCGGGGCGCCTCCACTTT. Amino acids: CASSLAGRLHF.

The rearrangement links TRBV6-6 to TRBJ2-1; D is undetermined. Germline V gene lookup returns CDR1 MNHNY and CDR2 SVGAGI (reference sequence). Trimming removed 5 bases at V and 8 bases at J, with 7 bases between. There are 11 residues in the CDR3. CDR3 residues: CASSRWDEQFF. CDR3 in DNA: TGTGCCAGCAGTAGGTGGGATGAGCAGTTCTTC.

This sequence joins TRBV11-1 and TRBJ2-5; D is unresolved. The CDR3 consists of 15 residues. Trimming removed 0 bases at V and 1 base at J, with 9 bases between. Germline CDR1 reads SGHAT; CDR2 reads FQDESV (reference sequence). Here the CDR3 DNA reads TGTGCCAGCAGCTTAGCGAAAGGGTTCCAAGAGACCCAGTACTTC. This translates into CASSLAKGFQETQYF.

The V gene is TRBV15, the J gene TRBJ2-5; D is uncertain. V lost 3 bases, J lost 3 bases, and 14 bases lay in between. Germline V gene lookup returns CDR1 LNHNV and CDR2 YYDKDF (reference sequence). The CDR3 is 15 residues long. This chain's CDR3 is CATSRPSAGEETQYF. CDR3 nucleotide sequence: TGTGCCACCAGCAGGCCATCCGCTGGCGAAGAGACCCAGTACTTC. The whole variable domain, filled in from reference TRBV15 and TRBJ2-5, reads DAMVIQNPRYQVTQFGKPVTLSCSQTLNHNVMYWYQQKSSQAPKLLFHYYDKDFNNEADTPDNFQSRRPNTSFCFLDIRSPGLGDTAMYLCATSRPSAGEETQYFGPGTRLLVL.

The V and J genes are TRBV30 and TRBJ2-3, with TRBD2 identical over 7 bases. The V segment lost 2 bases and the J segment 5 bases; nucleotides outside the gene matches: 4. The germline CDR1 and CDR2 sequences are GTSNPN and SVGIG (reference sequence). The CDR3 contains 13 residues. DNA for the CDR3: TGTGCCTGGAGTTGGGGGGGTCTAGATACGCAGTATTTT. This sequence encodes CAWSWGGLDTQYF.

The chain has TRBV2 and TRBJ2-7; a weak D match, TRBD1 (5 bases). The CDR3 spans 13 residues. The germline V gene encodes CDR1 SNHLY and CDR2 FYNNEI. Trimming stripped 4 bases from V and 0 bases from J, with 7 bases between. The CDR3 region is CASSAGLSYEQYF. The DNA for the CDR3 is TGTGCCAGCAGTGCAGGGCTCTCCTACGAGCAGTACTTC. Variable domain in full (rest from reference TRBV2 and TRBJ2-7): EPEVTQTPSHQVTQMGQEVILRCVPISNHLYFYWYRQILGQKVEFLVSFYNNEISEKSEIFDDQFSVERPDGSNFTLKIRSTKLEDSAMYFCASSAGLSYEQYFGPGTRLTVT.

The rearrangement links TRBV5-5 to TRBJ1-6, with D unresolved. Germline CDR1 SGHKS, CDR2 YYEKEE (reference sequence). This CDR3 is 16 amino acids long. The germline V and J ends were trimmed by 4 bases and 4 bases, with 15 bases remaining between them. As DNA, the CDR3 is TGTGCCAGCAGCATGACCAAGACTTTATATAATTCACCCCTCCACTTT. Residues: CASSMTKTLYNSPLHF.

The chain joins TRBV7-2 to TRBJ2-3; unclear D gene. The CDR3 contains 13 residues. V lost 4 bases to trimming and J lost 5 bases, with 10 bases between them. CDR1 SGHTA and CDR2 FQGNSA come from the germline V gene. The CDR3 nucleotides are TGTGCCAGCAGCTCCCGGGCCGGAGATACGCAGTATTTT. Translating it yields CASSSRAGDTQYF.

Concerning this clone: The conserved closing phenylalanine or tryptophan is absent in this CDR3, likely reflecting a read error. The DNA is left out, because the CDR3 cannot be placed on it with certainty; the CDR3 is given as TCRdb lists it. The chain joins TRBV7-6 to TRBJ1-1. The CDR3 is 11 residues long, ends included. Germline loops: CDR1 SGHVS, CDR2 FNYEAQ. CDR3 sequence: CASSLVPGSFL.

This chain connects TRBV10-3 to TRBJ1-6, with D unclear. CDR3 size: 14 residues. The V end lost 5 bases, the J end lost 5 bases, and 10 bases lay between the germline ends. Germline loops: CDR1 ENHRY, CDR2 SYGVKD. The CDR3 sequence: CAISQGKDNSPLHF. Written as DNA, the CDR3 is TGTGCCATCAGTCAAGGGAAAGATAATTCACCCCTCCACTTT.

The chain uses TRBV6-5 and TRBJ1-2; no firm D call. Trimming cost V 6 bases and J 4 bases, with 15 bases left between them. Germline CDR1 is MNHEY and CDR2 is SVGAGI. The CDR3 has 14 residues. The CDR3 sequence is CASSPDSATYGYTF. The CDR3 DNA reads as TGTGCCAGCAGCCCGGACTCGGCCACCTATGGCTACACCTTC.

V gene TRBV7-9 combines with J gene TRBJ2-2, with 7 bases matching TRBD1. The CDR3 is 15 residues long. The germline V gene encodes CDR1 SEHNR and CDR2 FQNEAQ (reference sequence). The V and J ends lost 2 bases and 3 bases, in that order; junction bases with no gene match: 3. The CDR3 protein is CASSLMGQYTGELFF. Written as DNA, the CDR3 is TGTGCCAGCAGCTTAATGGGACAGTACACCGGGGAGCTGTTTTTT.

This chain links TRBV7-9 with TRBJ2-2; TRBD1 is a possible D gene (6 bases). This CDR3 comprises 18 residues. Germline V lookup: CDR1 SEHNR, CDR2 FQNEAQ (reference sequence). V was clipped by 3 bases and J by 0 bases, with 17 bases between them. CDR3 region: CASSFKSTGTTNTGELFF. The CDR3 DNA follows: TGTGCCAGCAGCTTTAAATCCACCGGGACAACGAACACCGGGGAGCTGTTTTTT. The full variable domain, with the rest looked up from reference TRBV7-9 and TRBJ2-2, is DTGVSQNPRHKITKRGQNVTFRCDPISEHNRLYWYRQTLGQGPEFLTYFQNEAQLEKSRLLSDRFSAERPKGSFSTLEIQRTEQGDSAMYLCASSFKSTGTTNTGELFFGEGSRLTVL.

The chain is built from TRBV11-2 and TRBJ1-6; tentatively, D is TRBD1 (6 bases). The germline V gene encodes CDR1 SGHAT and CDR2 FQNNGV. Trimming took off 6 bases at V and 10 bases at J, with 16 bases between the two ends. This CDR3 comprises 14 residues. CDR3 nucleotide sequence: TGTGCCAGCAGGACGACAGGCCGGACGTCACCCCTCCACTTT. It specifies CASRTTGRTSPLHF.

The chain combines TRBV14 with TRBJ1-1; no reliable D call. CDR3 length: 17 amino acids. V was trimmed by 4 bases and J by 5 bases, leaving 23 bases between them. Germline loops: CDR1 SGHDN, CDR2 FVKESK. CDR3 sequence: CASSPTTLAPLGTEAFF. CDR3 nucleotides: TGTGCCAGCAGCCCCACTACATTGGCTCCGCTCGGAACTGAAGCTTTCTTT.

The rearrangement joins TRBV5-4 to TRBJ2-5; 7 bases match TRBD2. Trimming took 4 bases from V and 5 from J; bases not matched to a gene: 11. Germline CDR1 and CDR2: SGHNT and YYREEE (reference sequence). The CDR3 is 15 residues long. CDR3 bases: TGTGCCAGCAGCGTTCCTGGCGGGAGTGTGGAGACCCAGTACTTC. Its translation: CASSVPGGSVETQYF.